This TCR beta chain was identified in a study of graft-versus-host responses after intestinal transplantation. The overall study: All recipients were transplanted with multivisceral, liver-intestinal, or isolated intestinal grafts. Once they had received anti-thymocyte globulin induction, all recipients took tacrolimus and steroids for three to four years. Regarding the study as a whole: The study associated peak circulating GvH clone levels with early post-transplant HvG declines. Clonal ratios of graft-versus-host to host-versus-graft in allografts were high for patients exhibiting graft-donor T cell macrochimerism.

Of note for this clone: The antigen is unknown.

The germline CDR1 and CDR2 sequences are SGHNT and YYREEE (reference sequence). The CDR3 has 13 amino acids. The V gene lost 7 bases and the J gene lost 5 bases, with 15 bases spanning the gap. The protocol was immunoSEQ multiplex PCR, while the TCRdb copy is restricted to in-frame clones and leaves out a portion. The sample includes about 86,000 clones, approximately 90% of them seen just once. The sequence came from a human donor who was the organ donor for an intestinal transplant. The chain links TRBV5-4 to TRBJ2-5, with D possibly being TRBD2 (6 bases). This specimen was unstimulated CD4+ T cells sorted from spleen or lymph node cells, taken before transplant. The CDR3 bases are TGTGCCAGCCGCGGGGCACACAGGGAGACCCAGTACTTC. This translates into CASRGAHRETQYF.